This T cell receptor beta chain stems from a study of shared clonotypes between healthy human individuals. Across the study: Aged 18 to 49, the donors were a couple of women and three men. Study outcomes and limitations: Sequencing depth was predicted to influence how clonotypes are shared among donors.

Germline loops: CDR1 SGHRS, CDR2 YFSETQ. The CDR3 runs 15 residues. Trimming took 4 bases from V and 3 from J, leaving 14 bases between them. The sample holds one count of this clone. Its target is not known. The assay was carried out at the deep level. Profiling relied on immunoSEQ multiplex PCR, and the TCRdb table lists in-frame clones only, not all of them. This table has about half a million clones, about 78% appearing once. The specimen was PBMCs. This rearrangement joins TRBV5-1 to TRBJ1-3, with D unresolved. This receptor was taken from a woman between 40 and 55 years old in good health. Some clones in this sample may be carry-over from other donors' samples. CDR3: CASSPGHRDGNTIYF. Here the CDR3 DNA reads TGCGCCAGCAGCCCTGGCCATAGGGATGGAAACACCATATATTTT.